These 27 T cell receptor beta chains came from one sample sequenced in a study of Graves' ophthalmopathy and Graves' hyperthyroidism. TCR beta CDR3 amplification used RNA transcripts. HTBI-primed first-round RT-PCR preceded second-round multiplex PCR. MiXCR, applied by TCRdb to the multiplex PCR reads, yields one record per CDR3 protein. The sample contains hundreds of thousands of distinct CDR3 sequences, 22% of which appear only once. The sequenced sample was peripheral blood. The receptors stem from a woman aged 18-29 years with stable Graves' hyperthyroidism. Some clones in this sample may be carry-over from other donors' samples.

In its sample, this clonotype was seen many times. The chain couples TRBV28 to TRBJ2-7; TRBD2 agrees at 10 bases. V trimming: 5 bases; J trimming: 4 bases; junction bases outside the gene matches: 8. Germline V gene sequence: CDR1 MDHEN, CDR2 SYDVKM. The CDR3 is 15 residues long. The CDR3 here is CASSPRGAGGYEQYF. The CDR3 bases are TGTGCCAGCAGTCCCCGGGGAGCGGGAGGGTACGAGCAGTACTTC.

This clonotype has ten or more counts. The chain recombines TRBV12-3 or TRBV12-4 with TRBJ2-7, with D possibly TRBD1 on 6 matching bases. The germline V and J ends were trimmed by 3 bases and 4 bases, with 13 bases remaining between them. The CDR3 sequence is 14 residues long. CDR3 in DNA: TGTGCCAGCAGTTTTGCAGGGGTGACATACGAGCAGTACTTC. Its translation is CASSFAGVTYEQYF.

V is TRBV6-5 and J is TRBJ2-7; 9 bases line up with TRBD1. Germline CDR1 is MNHEY and CDR2 is SVGAGI. CDR3 size: 15 residues. V was clipped by 2 bases and J by 3 bases; unmatched bases: 5. The CDR3 here is CASSYPGQGSYEQYF. The CDR3 region has the DNA TGTGCCAGCAGTTACCCGGGACAGGGTAGCTACGAGCAGTACTTC.

This clonotype was seen ten or more times. This sequence joins TRBV28 and TRBJ2-7; D is uncertain. The CDR3 is made up of 14 amino acids. CDR1 MDHEN and CDR2 SYDVKM come from the germline V gene. Trimming cost V 0 bases and J 6 bases, with 12 bases left between them. CDR3 loop: CASSLWDRLSEQYF. CDR3 nucleotide sequence: TGTGCCAGCAGTTTATGGGACCGCTTGTCCGAGCAGTACTTC.

This chain links TRBV7-9 with TRBJ1-3; weak D call: TRBD1 (6 bases). There are 15 residues in the CDR3. The V and J ends lost 5 bases and 4 bases respectively, with 15 bases between them. In germline, CDR1 is SEHNR, CDR2 FQNEAQ (reference sequence). The CDR3 protein is CASSPPGGRGNTIYF. CDR3 DNA: TGTGCCAGCAGCCCGCCGGGGGGGCGCGGAAACACCATATATTTT.

This rearrangement joins TRBV18 to TRBJ1-5; D remains unclear. The germline CDR1 and CDR2 sequences are KGHSH and LQKENI. This CDR3 is built from 13 residues. The V end was cut by 3 bases, the J end by 5 bases, with 8 bases between. The CDR3 DNA reads as TGTGCCAGCTCACCTAGTACGGATCAGCCCCAGCATTTT. It codes for CASSPSTDQPQHF.

The sample holds a few counts of this clonotype. This chain joins TRBV7-2 and TRBJ1-5, with 11 bases fitting TRBD1. J was trimmed by 9 bases and V by 5 bases; bases with no gene match: 9. The CDR3 extends over 15 amino acids. Germline V gives CDR1 SGHTA, CDR2 FQGNSA. The CDR3 sequence is CASSEDRGPSRPQHF. CDR3 sequence (DNA): TGTGCCAGCAGCGAGGACAGGGGGCCTTCTCGGCCCCAGCATTTT. Together with reference TRBV7-2 and TRBJ1-5, the CDR3 gives the full variable domain: GAGVSQSPSNKVTEKGKDVELRCDPISGHTALYWYRQSLGQGLEFLIYFQGNSAPDKSGLPSDRFSAERTGGSVSTLTIQRTQQEDSAVYLCASSEDRGPSRPQHFGDGTRLSIL.

V gene TRBV28 combines with J gene TRBJ1-2, with D perhaps TRBD1 (5 bases). Germline CDR1 MDHEN, CDR2 SYDVKM. The CDR3 is 13 residues long. V dropped 4 bases and J dropped 5 bases, with 11 bases sitting between them. CDR3 in amino acids: CASSWGSGYGYTF. The CDR3, as DNA: TGTGCCAGCAGTTGGGGGTCGGGGTATGGCTACACCTTC.

This clonotype was counted a few times. The genes are TRBV27 and TRBJ2-5, with D perhaps assigned TRBD1 or TRBD2 (5 bases each). This CDR3 is built from 16 residues. Trimming removed 2 bases at V and 5 bases at J, with 18 bases between. Germline assignment: CDR1 MNHEY and CDR2 SMNVEV (reference sequence). The CDR3 spells CASSLIGAPPRETQYF. Written as DNA, the CDR3 is TGTGCCAGCAGTTTAATCGGGGCACCCCCCCGGGAGACCCAGTACTTC.

This chain uses TRBV12-3 or TRBV12-4 with TRBJ2-4; D might be TRBD1 (7 bases). The CDR3 has 15 amino acids. V lost 2 bases and J lost 8, with 16 bases in between. The CDR3 spells CASSLFGGQGDIQYF. The CDR3 coding sequence is TGTGCCAGCAGTTTATTTGGGGGGCAGGGGGACATTCAGTACTTC.

This clonotype appeared a few times. V and J are TRBV5-1 and TRBJ1-1; D is unresolved. This CDR3 has 12 amino acids. V was pared by 4 bases and J by 10 bases, with 14 bases between. Per the germline V gene, CDR1 is SGHRS and CDR2 is YFSETQ. This CDR3 is CASSTGSWIAFF. The CDR3, as DNA: TGCGCCAGCAGCACCGGGTCATGGATAGCTTTCTTT.

There are many counts of this clonotype. This sequence joins TRBV9 and TRBJ2-7, with a weak D call TRBD1 (6 bases). This CDR3 comprises 15 residues. Looked up from germline, CDR1 is SGDLS and CDR2 is YYNGEE. The ends were cut back, 4 bases at V and 1 base at J, with 15 bases in the middle. The CDR3 DNA reads as TGTGCCAGCAGCCTCCGGGACACTTCATCCTACGAGCAGTACTTC. Protein product: CASSLRDTSSYEQYF.

This clonotype has at least ten counts. The chain recombines TRBV6-2 or TRBV6-3 with TRBJ1-1, with a possible D match to TRBD1 (5 bases). The ends were cut back, 6 bases at V and 0 bases at J, with 11 bases in the middle. The CDR3 length is 14 residues. Germline-derived CDR1 and CDR2 are MNHEY and SVGEGT. DNA for the CDR3: TGTGCCAGCAGCCGGGACGGTATGAACACTGAAGCTTTCTTT. This sequence encodes CASSRDGMNTEAFF.

The sample holds many counts of this clonotype. The J gene is TRBJ2-7, the V gene TRBV6-1; 10 nucleotides agree with TRBD1. The germline gives CDR1 MNHNS, CDR2 SASEGT. Trimming removed 6 bases from V and 4 bases from J; junction bases left unmatched: 6. This CDR3 spans 14 amino acids. Here the CDR3 reads CASRDRQGAYEQYF. CDR3 DNA sequence: TGTGCCAGCAGGGACAGACAGGGGGCATACGAGCAGTACTTC.

With respect to this clonotype: One junction end disagrees with the germline gene, perhaps due to a read error. The chain uses TRBV28 and TRBJ2-3; D gene ambiguous. The CDR3 sequence is 10 residues long. The germline CDR1 and CDR2 sequences are MDHEN and SYDVKM. Here the CDR3 DNA reads TGTGCCAGCAGTACGGATACGCATTATTTT. It translates to CASSTDTHYF.

At least ten counts were recorded for this clonotype. This chain links TRBV6-5 with TRBJ2-7; unclear D gene. CDR3 size: 15 residues. CDR1 is MNHEY and CDR2 is SVGAGI in the germline V gene. Trimming cost V 2 bases and J 4 bases, with 15 bases left between them. The CDR3 bases are TGTGCCAGCAGTTACGGCCCCCGGCCCAATTACGAGCAGTACTTC. Encoded protein: CASSYGPRPNYEQYF.

The chain is built from TRBV13 and TRBJ1-1; TRBD1 agrees at 9 bases. The CDR3 is 14 residues long. V shed 5 bases and J 7 bases; nucleotides not matched to a gene: 8. Germline V CDR1 and CDR2: PRHDT, FYEKMQ (reference sequence). This CDR3 reads CASSVRDRVFEAFF. The CDR3 nucleotides are TGTGCCAGCAGCGTACGGGACAGGGTCTTTGAAGCTTTCTTT.

This clonotype was detected ten times or more. One end of the junction is discordant with germline, which a read error may explain. This rearrangement joins TRBV19 to TRBJ2-5, with TRBD2 identical over 11 bases. Germline values: CDR1 LNHDA, CDR2 SQIVND (reference sequence). There are 17 residues in the CDR3. CDR3 region: CASSVRLAGRPQVTQYF. The CDR3 region has the DNA TGTGCCAGTAGTGTACGACTAGCGGGGCGACCTCAAGTGACCCAGTACTTC.

This clonotype was seen many times. The chain combines TRBV6-1 with TRBJ2-2; the D is unclear. V lost 1 base, J lost 0 bases, and 6 bases lay in between. The CDR3 consists of 15 residues. Germline-derived CDR1 and CDR2 are MNHNS and SASEGT. In DNA form, the CDR3 reads TGTGCCAGCAGTGAAGAGGCCTCGAACACCGGGGAGCTGTTTTTT. Encoded protein: CASSEEASNTGELFF.

This clonotype was recorded at least ten times. The chain uses TRBV7-3 and TRBJ2-2; perhaps TRBD1 as D (6 bases). The CDR3 contains 15 residues. Germline V gene lookup returns CDR1 SGHTA and CDR2 FQGTGA. The germline V and J ends were trimmed by 1 base and 0 bases, with 6 bases remaining between them. The CDR3 bases are TGTGCCAGCAGCTTAAGACAGGCGAACACCGGGGAGCTGTTTTTT. Its translation: CASSLRQANTGELFF.

This clonotype was detected ten times or more. V is TRBV9 and J is TRBJ1-6; D gene unclear. Between the trimmed V and J ends, which lost 0 bases and 7 bases, there was a span of 11 bases. This CDR3 contains 15 residues. Germline V lookup: CDR1 SGDLS, CDR2 YYNGEE. The CDR3 spells CASSVEGRTNSPLHF. For the CDR3, the DNA is TGTGCCAGCAGCGTAGAAGGCAGAACGAATTCACCCCTCCACTTT. Filled out from reference TRBV9 and TRBJ1-6, the complete variable domain reads DSGVTQTPKHLITATGQRVTLRCSPRSGDLSVYWYQQSLDQGLQFLIQYYNGEERAKGNILERFSAQQFPDLHSELNLSSLELGDSALYFCASSVEGRTNSPLHFGNGTRLTVT.

This clonotype came up many times. V usage is TRBV20-1 and J usage is TRBJ2-7, with 11 bases identical to TRBD2. This CDR3 spans 13 amino acids. The germline gives CDR1 DFQATT, CDR2 SNEGSKA (reference sequence). Germline trimming cut 6 bases from V and 2 bases from J; bases unmatched to any gene: 3. The DNA for the CDR3 is TGCAGTGCGGAGACTAGCGGGACCTACGAGCAGTACTTC. Translated: CSAETSGTYEQYF.

The J gene is TRBJ2-5, the V gene TRBV2; 7 bases map to TRBD1. Germline V gene data show CDR1 as SNHLY and CDR2 as FYNNEI. V trimming: 10 bases; J trimming: 0 bases; junction bases outside the gene matches: 5. This CDR3 has 13 amino acids. CDR3 in amino acids: CAKQGPNQETQYF. The DNA for the CDR3 is TGTGCCAAACAGGGGCCCAACCAAGAGACCCAGTACTTC.

The table lists this clonotype with many counts. V gene TRBV11-2 combines with J gene TRBJ1-6; 8 bases fit TRBD1. With 5 bases clipped from V and 7 bases from J, the junction kept 10 bases outside the gene matches. CDR1 is SGHAT, CDR2 FQNNGV, per germline. The CDR3 runs to 16 residues. CDR3 DNA: TGTGCCAGCAGCCGGGCGACAGGGGATGTGAATTCACCCCTCCACTTT. Translated: CASSRATGDVNSPLHF.

The rearrangement uses TRBV4-3 and TRBJ1-5; 7 positions agree with TRBD1. With 4 bases clipped from V and 0 bases from J, the junction kept 9 bases outside the gene matches. The CDR3 contains 17 residues. Germline values: CDR1 LGHNA, CDR2 YSLEER. CDR3 DNA: TGCGCCAGCAGCCGGGGCCGGGACAGTTATAGCAATCAGCCCCAGCATTTT. Amino acids: CASSRGRDSYSNQPQHF.

This clonotype has a count of ten or more. The chain uses TRBV28 and TRBJ2-2; 9 bases map to TRBD1. The CDR3 runs to 15 residues. V trimming: 5 bases; J trimming: 7 bases; junction bases outside the gene matches: 8. CDR1 and CDR2 from the germline V gene are MDHEN and SYDVKM. The CDR3 region is CASSTAGQGIGELFF. As DNA, the CDR3 is TGTGCCAGCAGTACCGCGGGACAGGGCATCGGGGAGCTGTTTTTT.

The CDR3 sequence: CASGRLRAATGELFF. Here the CDR3 DNA reads TGTGCCAGCGGGCGGCTCAGGGCGGCCACCGGGGAGCTGTTTTTT. This sequence joins TRBV2 and TRBJ2-2; weak D call: TRBD1 (5 bases). The CDR3 has 15 amino acids. The V end lost 8 bases, the J end lost 4 bases, and 17 bases lay between the germline ends. CDR1 is SNHLY and CDR2 is FYNNEI in the germline V gene.